What follows are 17 T cell receptor beta chains derived from one specimen sequenced in a study of PD-1 blockade in classical Hodgkin lymphoma. The protocol was immunoSEQ multiplex PCR, while the TCRdb copy is restricted to in-frame clones and leaves out a portion. The sample lists more than 55,000 clones; more than 75% were seen once. All patients relapsed after autologous stem cell transplantation, and brentuximab vedotin exposure varied. The input for sequencing was peripheral blood mononuclear cells (PBMCs), taken before the second cycle of nivolumab. These receptor sequences come from a human donor with classical Hodgkin lymphoma.

This sequence joins TRBV12-1 and TRBJ1-6. TRBV12-1 is annotated as a pseudogene. The length of the CDR3 is 10 residues. The CDR3 region has the DNA TGTGCCAGGGAATCCTCACCCCTCCACTTT. Its translation is CARESSPLHF.

The V call is TRBV5-1, the J call TRBJ2-1; D is uncertain. V gave up 0 bases and J gave up 0 bases, with 1 base separating them. The CDR3 totals 13 residues. Germline V gene data show CDR1 as SGHRS and CDR2 as YFSETQ. This chain's CDR3 is CASSLASYNEQFF. In nucleotides, the CDR3 is TGCGCCAGCAGCTTGGCCTCCTACAATGAGCAGTTCTTC.

The chain employs TRBV25-1 and TRBJ1-4, with no clear D. CDR3 length: 15 amino acids. Germline lookup yields CDR1 MGHDK and CDR2 SYGVNS. V lost 4 bases, J lost 0 bases, and 9 bases lay in between. CDR3 protein: CASSVLVATNEKLFF. DNA of the CDR3: TGTGCCAGCAGTGTCTTGGTTGCAACTAATGAAAAACTGTTTTTT.

The genes are TRBV5-1 and TRBJ2-2, with D possibly being TRBD1 (5 bases). The germline V and J ends were trimmed by 0 bases and 4 bases, with 10 bases remaining between them. Germline CDR1 and CDR2: SGHRS and YFSETQ. The CDR3 length is 15 residues. The CDR3 DNA reads as TGCGCCAGCAGCTTGGAGGGGTACGGCACCGGGGAGCTGTTTTTT. Its protein is CASSLEGYGTGELFF.

The rearrangement links TRBV4-1 to TRBJ1-1; 7 nucleotides match TRBD1. The V and J ends lost 4 bases and 1 base, in that order; junction bases with no gene match: 3. Germline lookup yields CDR1 MGHRA and CDR2 YSYEKL. CDR3 length: 14 residues. The CDR3, as DNA: TGCGCCAGCAGCCGAGGGGACAGGAACACTGAAGCTTTCTTT. This codes for CASSRGDRNTEAFF.

The chain uses TRBV7-9 and TRBJ1-5, with a weak D call TRBD1 (5 bases). Germline loops: CDR1 SEHNR, CDR2 FQNEAQ (reference sequence). V was clipped by 5 bases and J by 5 bases, with 7 bases between them. CDR3 length equals 12 residues. CDR3 in amino acids: CASSPGDQPQHF. CDR3 nucleotide sequence: TGTGCCAGCAGCCCGGGGGATCAGCCCCAGCATTTT.

This chain connects TRBV5-6 to TRBJ1-3; D ambiguous. The CDR3 has 13 amino acids. Germline V gene data show CDR1 as SGHDT and CDR2 as YYEEEE. Trimming left V 4 bases short and J 9 bases short, with 14 bases between. CDR3 coding DNA: TGTGCCAGCAGCATATACAGCGTCCTCACCATATATTTT. Protein product: CASSIYSVLTIYF.

The CDR3 reads CASSSPGQISGNTIYF. The CDR3 DNA reads as TGTGCCAGCAGTTCCCCGGGACAGATCTCTGGAAACACCATATATTTT. V and J are TRBV6-5 and TRBJ1-3; 7 bases line up with TRBD1. The germline gives CDR1 MNHEY, CDR2 SVGAGI. V lost 4 bases to trimming and J lost 0 bases; unmatched junction nucleotides: 6. CDR3 size: 16 residues.

V usage is TRBV6-6 and J usage is TRBJ2-7; no clear D. The CDR3 extends over 11 amino acids. V was shortened by 2 bases and J by 4 bases, with 3 bases between the two germline ends. CDR1 is MNHNY, CDR2 SVGAGI, per germline (reference sequence). CDR3 region: CASSYAYEQYF. The CDR3 DNA reads as TGTGCCAGCAGTTACGCGTACGAGCAGTACTTC.

The chain couples TRBV5-4 to TRBJ2-3; 7 nucleotides match TRBD2. Germline trimming cut 0 bases from V and 2 bases from J; bases unmatched to any gene: 9. The CDR3 is 17 amino acids. Per germline, CDR1 SGHNT and CDR2 YYREEE (reference sequence). This CDR3 is CASSLASLAGVTDTQYF. Here the CDR3 DNA reads TGTGCCAGCAGCTTGGCCTCCTTGGCGGGGGTCACAGATACGCAGTATTTT.

V is TRBV6-5 and J is TRBJ2-3, with 7 bases lining up with TRBD2. This CDR3 comprises 15 residues. V was pared by 4 bases and J by 3 bases, with 7 bases of the junction left unmatched. CDR1 MNHEY and CDR2 SVGAGI come from the germline V gene. CDR3 DNA sequence: TGTGCCAGCAGTTCCCTTGGACTAGTAACAGATACGCAGTATTTT. Residues: CASSSLGLVTDTQYF.

This chain joins TRBV5-1 and TRBJ2-7; the match to TRBD2 covers 11 bases. In germline, CDR1 is SGHRS, CDR2 YFSETQ. V trimming: 7 bases; J trimming: 2 bases; junction bases outside the gene matches: 5. The CDR3 covers 14 residues. As DNA, the CDR3 is TGCGCCAGCCGACTAGCGGGGAGTCCCTACGAGCAGTACTTC. Amino acid sequence: CASRLAGSPYEQYF.

The chain couples TRBV4-1 to TRBJ2-7; a weak D match, TRBD2 (5 bases). This CDR3 comprises 15 residues. V was shortened by 1 base and J by 2 bases, with 12 bases between the two germline ends. The V gene's germline CDR1 is MGHRA and CDR2 YSYEKL. This chain's CDR3 is CASSQVKDSTYEQYF. The CDR3 bases are TGCGCCAGCAGCCAAGTCAAGGACTCAACCTACGAGCAGTACTTC.

This clone was detected once. V and J are TRBV6-6 and TRBJ2-7; D is uncertain. This CDR3 is built from 14 residues. V was trimmed by 0 bases and J by 0 bases, leaving 6 bases between them. CDR1 is MNHNY and CDR2 is SVGAGI in the germline V gene (reference sequence). CDR3 DNA: TGTGCCAGCAGTTACTCGGACGGCTCCTACGAGCAGTACTTC. Translated: CASSYSDGSYEQYF.

To note about this clone: Sequence at one end of the junction differs from germline and may be a read error. The identical CDR3 is also encoded by other nucleotide sequences in the sample. This rearrangement joins TRBV6-1 to TRBJ1-4, with D perhaps TRBD1 (6 bases). The CDR3 is made up of 14 amino acids. The germline CDR1 and CDR2 sequences are MNHNS and SASEGT. CDR3 residues: CASSETGSNEKLFF. DNA of the CDR3: TGTGCCAGCAGCGAAACAGGGAGCAACGAAAAATTGTTTTTT.

J is TRBJ2-7 and V is TRBV5-5, with D perhaps given as TRBD1 or TRBD2 (5 bases each). Trimming left V 4 bases short and J 4 bases short, with 15 bases between. Germline V gene data show CDR1 as SGHKS and CDR2 as YYEKEE (reference sequence). This CDR3 comprises 14 residues. Here the CDR3 DNA reads TGTGCCAGCAGCAACCCCGGGACGGGGTACGAGCAGTACTTC. It specifies CASSNPGTGYEQYF.

The chain carries TRBV5-1 and TRBJ1-2, with 9 bases that match TRBD1. V gave up 3 bases and J gave up 7 bases; unmatched junction bases: 7. This CDR3 comprises 14 residues. Germline V CDR1 and CDR2: SGHRS, YFSETQ. The CDR3 region has the DNA TGCGCCAGCAGCTCGGATGGGACAGGGATTGGCTACACCTTC. Translation gives CASSSDGTGIGYTF. The full variable domain, its missing parts supplied by reference TRBV5-1 and TRBJ1-2, is KAGVTQTPRYLIKTRGQQVTLSCSPISGHRSVSWYQQTPGQGLQFLFEYFSETQRNKGNFPGRFSGRQFSNSRSEMNVSTLELGDSALYLCASSSDGTGIGYTFGSGTRLTVV.